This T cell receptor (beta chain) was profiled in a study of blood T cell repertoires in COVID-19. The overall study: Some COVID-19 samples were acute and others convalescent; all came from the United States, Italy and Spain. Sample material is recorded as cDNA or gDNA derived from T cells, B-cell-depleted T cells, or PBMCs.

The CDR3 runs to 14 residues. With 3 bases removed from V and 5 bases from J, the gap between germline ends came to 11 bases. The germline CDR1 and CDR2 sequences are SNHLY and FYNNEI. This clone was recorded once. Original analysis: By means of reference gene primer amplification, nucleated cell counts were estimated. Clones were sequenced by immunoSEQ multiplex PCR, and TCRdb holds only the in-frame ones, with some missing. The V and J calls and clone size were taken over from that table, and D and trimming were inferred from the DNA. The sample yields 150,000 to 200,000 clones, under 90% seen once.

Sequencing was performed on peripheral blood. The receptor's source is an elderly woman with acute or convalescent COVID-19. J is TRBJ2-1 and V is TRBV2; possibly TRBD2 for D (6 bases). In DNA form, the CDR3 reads TGTGCCAGCAGTGACGGGGGAGTGAACAATGAGCAGTTCTTC. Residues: CASSDGGVNNEQFF.